This entry lists 19 T cell receptor beta chains sequenced from one sample in a study of shared clonotypes between healthy human individuals. Clones were sequenced by immunoSEQ multiplex PCR, and TCRdb holds only the in-frame ones, with some missing. The data hold about 820,000 clones, with 80% to 95% observed a single time. Naive CD8 isolation took CD45RO-negative cells positively selected for CCR7 and excluded terminally differentiated effector memory CD45RA+ cells. Material: naive CD8+ T cells sorted from blood. The receptors shown here come from a man aged 25-45 years in good health.

The chain uses TRBV9 and TRBJ2-7; D gene unclear. The CDR3 is 15 amino acids. Trimming took 4 bases from V and 2 from J, leaving 16 bases between them. From germline, CDR1 is SGDLS and CDR2 YYNGEE. The CDR3 here is CASSLLPTGTYEQYF. The CDR3 DNA reads TGTGCCAGCAGCCTCCTCCCTACTGGTACCTACGAGCAGTACTTC.

J is TRBJ2-1 and V is TRBV27, with D uncertain. There are 13 residues in the CDR3. The ends were cut back, 2 bases at V and 5 bases at J, with 7 bases in the middle. Per germline, CDR1 MNHEY and CDR2 SMNVEV (reference sequence). The CDR3 nucleotides read TGTGCCAGCAGTTTAGCGGCTGACAATGAGCAGTTCTTC. Translating it yields CASSLAADNEQFF.

The V and J genes are TRBV7-3 and TRBJ2-3, with D perhaps being TRBD1 or TRBD2 (5 bases each). Germline values: CDR1 SGHTA, CDR2 FQGTGA. This CDR3 is 17 amino acids long. Trimming took 1 base from V and 2 from J, leaving 16 bases between them. The CDR3 here is CASSLKGTQAFTDTQYF. CDR3 nucleotides: TGTGCCAGCAGCTTAAAAGGGACGCAAGCCTTCACAGATACGCAGTATTTT.

J is TRBJ2-1 and V is TRBV9; 9 positions match TRBD2. The V and J ends lost 4 bases and 7 bases, in that order; junction bases with no gene match: 6. This CDR3 contains 14 residues. The germline V gene encodes CDR1 SGDLS and CDR2 YYNGEE. CDR3 DNA: TGTGCCAGCAGCCCGGGACTAGCACGTAATGAGCAGTTCTTC. As protein: CASSPGLARNEQFF.

This clone appeared once. The chain uses TRBV12-5 and TRBJ2-2; D tentatively fits TRBD1 or TRBD2 (5 bases each). CDR1 and CDR2 from the germline V gene are LGHNT and FRNRAP. Trimming took 5 bases from V and 0 from J, leaving 19 bases between them. The CDR3 is 18 amino acids. CDR3 DNA sequence: TGTGCTAGTGGTCAACCTCCACGGGACGGAACGAACACCGGGGAGCTGTTTTTT. Its protein is CASGQPPRDGTNTGELFF.

V usage is TRBV7-9 and J usage is TRBJ1-1, with D unresolved. This CDR3 contains 15 residues. CDR1 and CDR2 (germline): SEHNR, FQNEAQ (reference sequence). Trimming took off 3 bases at V and 1 base at J, with 12 bases between the two ends. The CDR3 spells CASSFRGMRNTEAFF. CDR3 coding DNA: TGTGCCAGCAGCTTTAGAGGGATGAGGAACACTGAAGCTTTCTTT.

The V call is TRBV2, the J call TRBJ2-6; a possible D gene is TRBD1 (6 bases). Germline assignment: CDR1 SNHLY and CDR2 FYNNEI. Deletions cut 0 bases from V and 5 bases from J, with 11 bases between. This CDR3 contains 16 residues. CDR3 nucleotides: TGTGCCAGCAGTGAAGCGAGGGACAACTGGGCCAACGTCCTGACTTTC. Translation: CASSEARDNWANVLTF.

The V gene is TRBV6-4, the J gene TRBJ1-2; D is unclear. The CDR3 is 16 residues long. Trimming stripped 5 bases from V and 4 bases from J, with 20 bases between. Germline CDR1 reads MRHNA; CDR2 reads SNTAGT. Here the CDR3 DNA reads TGTGCCAGCAGTTACCATGCACACGGAAAGACCTATGGCTACACCTTC. It codes for CASSYHAHGKTYGYTF.

The V gene is TRBV19, the J gene TRBJ2-3; 11 bases map to TRBD2. This CDR3 spans 17 amino acids. Germline CDR1 reads LNHDA; CDR2 reads SQIVND (reference sequence). V was pared by 2 bases and J by 6 bases, with 10 bases of the junction left unmatched. In nucleotides, the CDR3 is TGTGCCAGTAGTATACTGGGACTAGCGGAGGGAGCGGATACGCAGTATTTT. Protein product: CASSILGLAEGADTQYF. The variable domain in full, with the rest retrieved from reference TRBV19 and TRBJ2-3, is DGGITQSPKYLFRKEGQNVTLSCEQNLNHDAMYWYRQDPGQGLRLIYYSQIVNDFQKGDIAEGYSVSREKKESFPLTVTSAQKNPTAFYLCASSILGLAEGADTQYFGPGTRLTVL.

The V call is TRBV9, the J call TRBJ2-1; no firm D call. Trimming shortened V by 0 bases and J by 4 bases, and 8 bases separated the two germline ends. Germline values: CDR1 SGDLS, CDR2 YYNGEE. The CDR3 sequence is 14 residues long. In DNA form, the CDR3 reads TGTGCCAGCAGCGTAGGGGAACGATACAATGAGCAGTTCTTC. This sequence encodes CASSVGERYNEQFF.

As regards this clone: The same CDR3 can be traced to other DNA sequences in this sample. This sequence joins TRBV7-2 and TRBJ2-2; no clear D. This CDR3 region has 12 residues. Germline-derived CDR1 and CDR2 are SGHTA and FQGNSA. The germline V and J ends were trimmed by 1 base and 6 bases, with 3 bases remaining between them. CDR3 in amino acids: CASSLGSGELFF. In DNA form, the CDR3 reads TGTGCCAGCAGCTTAGGCTCCGGGGAGCTGTTTTTT. Together with reference TRBV7-2 and TRBJ2-2, the CDR3 gives the full variable domain: GAGVSQSPSNKVTEKGKDVELRCDPISGHTALYWYRQSLGQGLEFLIYFQGNSAPDKSGLPSDRFSAERTGGSVSTLTIQRTQQEDSAVYLCASSLGSGELFFGEGSRLTVL.

This clone was seen a few times. V is TRBV6-1 and J is TRBJ2-2, with 10 positions matching TRBD2. This CDR3 contains 15 residues. The V gene's germline CDR1 is MNHNS and CDR2 SASEGT. The J segment lost 7 bases and the V segment lost 6 bases, leaving 8 bases of the junction unmatched. CDR3 sequence: CASSYGLAADGELFF. The CDR3 DNA is TGTGCCAGCAGCTACGGACTAGCGGCCGACGGGGAGCTGTTTTTT.

This chain joins TRBV27 and TRBJ2-4; D is possibly TRBD1 or TRBD2 (6 bases each). Germline CDR1 MNHEY, CDR2 SMNVEV (reference sequence). This CDR3 spans 15 amino acids. V dropped 9 bases and J dropped 1 base, with 16 bases sitting between them. CDR3 in amino acids: CASRPGAGAKNIQYF. The DNA for the CDR3 is TGTGCCAGTCGGCCGGGGGCTGGGGCCAAAAACATTCAGTACTTC.

The chain carries TRBV7-9 and TRBJ2-1; the match to TRBD2 covers 10 bases. CDR1 SEHNR and CDR2 FQNEAQ come from the germline V gene (reference sequence). J was trimmed by 8 bases and V by 0 bases; bases with no gene match: 10. This CDR3 has 17 amino acids. In DNA, the CDR3 is TGTGCCAGCAGCTTAGCGCAGCGGGGGGGGAGTTGGTATGAGCAGTTCTTC. Its protein is CASSLAQRGGSWYEQFF.

J is TRBJ2-5 and V is TRBV5-4; D might be TRBD1 or TRBD2, each matching 6 bases. Germline V gives CDR1 SGHNT, CDR2 YYREEE (reference sequence). CDR3 size: 17 residues. V lost 3 bases, J lost 7 bases, and 25 bases lay in between. CDR3 in DNA: TGTGCCAGCAGCTGGTGGCCCTTGGACAGCCCCGGGGGGACCCAGTACTTC. Translation: CASSWWPLDSPGGTQYF.

The chain employs TRBV29-1 and TRBJ2-5; D perhaps matches TRBD1 (5 bases). Per germline, CDR1 SQVTM and CDR2 ANQGSEA. The germline V and J ends were trimmed by 6 bases and 0 bases, with 20 bases remaining between them. This CDR3 has 16 amino acids. The CDR3 sequence: CSVSFTGPRDQETQYF. CDR3 in DNA: TGCAGCGTCTCTTTTACAGGACCAAGGGACCAAGAGACCCAGTACTTC. Variable domain in full (rest from reference TRBV29-1 and TRBJ2-5): SAVISQKPSRDICQRGTSLTIQCQVDSQVTMMFWYRQQPGQSLTLIATANQGSEATYESGFVIDKFPISRPNLTFSTLTVSNMSPEDSSIYLCSVSFTGPRDQETQYFGPGTRLLVL.

This clone occurred once. V is TRBV7-6 and J is TRBJ2-5, with 8 bases fitting TRBD2. The V and J ends lost 5 bases and 5 bases, in that order; junction bases with no gene match: 10. Germline V gene data show CDR1 as SGHVS and CDR2 as FNYEAQ. The CDR3 covers 15 residues. The chain's CDR3 is CASSPRGGRRETQYF. In nucleotides, the CDR3 is TGTGCCAGCAGCCCCCGTGGCGGGAGGAGGGAGACCCAGTACTTC.

The CDR3 DNA reads TGTGCCAGCAGTTACGGACAGGGCTTCTACGAGCAGTACTTC. This codes for CASSYGQGFYEQYF. V and J are TRBV27 and TRBJ2-7; 8 nucleotides line up with TRBD1. The V gene end was trimmed by 4 bases and the J gene end by 3 bases; junction bases not matched to a gene: 5. Germline V gene sequence: CDR1 MNHEY, CDR2 SMNVEV (reference sequence). The CDR3 contains 14 residues.

For this clone: Other DNA sequences of this sample code for an identical CDR3. The rearrangement links TRBV7-9 to TRBJ2-2; no clear D. Germline CDR1 SEHNR, CDR2 FQNEAQ (reference sequence). The CDR3 totals 13 residues. Between the trimmed V and J ends, which lost 6 bases and 0 bases, there was a span of 5 bases. The CDR3 here is CASRRSNTGELFF. The CDR3 region has the DNA TGTGCCAGCAGACGATCGAACACCGGGGAGCTGTTTTTT. Using reference TRBV7-9 and TRBJ2-2 for the parts outside the CDR3, the full variable domain is DTGVSQNPRHKITKRGQNVTFRCDPISEHNRLYWYRQTLGQGPEFLTYFQNEAQLEKSRLLSDRFSAERPKGSFSTLEIQRTEQGDSAMYLCASRRSNTGELFFGEGSRLTVL.